This entry describes one T cell receptor beta chain. The antigen it binds to is not known. Per-nucleotide qualities are absent, and no much larger clonotype sits a single base away. The data derive from a study of cytomegalovirus exposure and HLA in healthy donors (dated by TCRdb to about 2017). Regarding the study in general: An earlier analysis of 587 of the donors reported roughly 300 Gb of sequence data and 100 million to 130 million unique TCR beta sequences from 150 million to 200 million T cells. Approximately 330 gigabases of sequencing data and around 88 million unique TCR sequences made up an early release that covered several hundred HLA-typed donors. Of the roughly 400 genotyped donors, about 84% fell in the genetic ancestry cluster associated with self-reported Caucasian donors. The study was designed to test whether signatures of past pathogen exposure could be identified by cataloging public T cell receptors. The study profiled the T cell repertoires of under 850 subjects by immunosequencing and related them to cytomegalovirus serostatus. Along with the approximately 650-subject first cohort, a separate validation cohort of roughly 110 different subjects was used. To predict cytomegalovirus infection status, the study brought together high-throughput TCR immunosequencing, statistical association of individual TCRs with disease status, and machine learning. To study patterns of TCR occurrence, a later analysis re-analyzed previously published TCR beta repertoires from 650 to 750 donors and added high-resolution HLA genotyping. Rather than using new phenotypic data, the later analysis identified candidate immune exposures from TCR beta sequences and from how often those sequences occurred across donors. To decide whether each TCR beta V gene segment behaved as functional or pseudogenic, an earlier analysis of approximately 620 of the donors relied on high-throughput TCR beta sequencing. Donor age, sex, ethnicity and CMV serostatus were compiled alongside the repertoire data. A later genetic analysis used genome-wide SNP genotypes for 398 of the 666 donors, treating that subset as a discovery cohort. All discovery cohort repertoires had been generated using a single sequencing platform. HLA typing covered class I and class II loci at four-digit resolution. The number of donors typed differed by locus, with 629-630 for A, B, C, DRB1 and DQB1, roughly 550 for DQA1, nearly 610 for DPA1, and 400 to 490 for DPB1. Roughly 5 DR-DQ haplotypes were handled as single units for association and clustering because linkage in the cohort was strong. Across approximately 400 genotyped donors of the cohort, an average of roughly 200,000 unique TCR beta nucleotide sequences per donor were sequenced, and approximately 17% of those sequences were non-productive. The paper as a whole reports these results and caveats: Most TCR sequences were observed very rarely across donors, whereas some public TCRs were present in many individuals. Because some donors lacked HLA typing at each locus, the association tests relied only on the typed subset. A few of the identified cytomegalovirus-associated TCR beta chains were confirmed in vitro to be specific for cytomegalovirus antigens. A later analysis found that TCR association rates varied across HLA loci, with DRB1 alleles showing the most associated TCRs and HLA-C alleles the fewest. Over 15 rarely observed V segments, including chromosome 9 orphons, were excluded from the earlier analysis of approximately 600 of the donors because counts were too low. Compared with equally common non-associated chains, HLA-associated TCR beta chains in a later analysis were more clonally expanded and had lower generation probabilities. The authors suggested that the approach could potentially be generalized to other disease states and immunological phenotypes. A cluster of highly shared sequence variants was judged likely to be a technical artifact of the sequencing pipeline. For the cohort, immune exposure information was limited to CMV serostatus. Linkage disequilibrium might explain the correlated functional status among segregating V segments, but an unknown experimental factor could not be excluded. Assigning TCR associations to individual alleles was difficult when HLA alleles, especially DR and DQ, strongly co-occurred. A later analysis reported that several top co-occurrence clusters appeared linked to parvovirus B19, influenza, CMV and Epstein-Barr virus. V-gene and J-gene trimming of TCR beta chains was associated with a missense DCLRE1C variant in a later genetic analysis, and the association was replicated in an independent cohort. At a false discovery rate of 0.05, a later analysis linked fewer than 20,000 TCR beta sequences to specific HLA alleles. Broadly in line with IMGT annotations, most TCR beta V segments showed up in productive rearrangements about 90% or about 30% of the time in an earlier analysis of around 600 of the donors. A further reported finding was that TCR beta sequences accurately predicted the HLA-A and HLA-B alleles for most subjects in the first cohort. Because the 87-base-pair reads could not distinguish some IMGT-functional V segments, including TRBV6-2 and TRBV6-3, those segments were excluded. The classifier was reported to diagnose cytomegalovirus status with high specificity and sensitivity in both the original cohort and the validation cohort. A later genetic analysis reported fewer N-insertions in productive TCRs among donors in an Asian-associated ancestry cluster than the roughly 620-donor mean. Only TCR beta chains were sequenced in this cohort, and the absence of alpha or paired-chain data limited detectable features. The study listed over 150 TCR beta chains as associated with cytomegalovirus. A later analysis found that most CMV-associated TCR beta chains appeared HLA-restricted, with HLA associations seemingly driven largely by CMV exposure. Sequencing depth was assumed to be roughly uniform across donors in the presence/absence analyses, though that assumption may not hold.

The cohort comprised some 700 healthy bone marrow donors. At the time of sampling, all cohort members were nominally healthy, though unrecorded immune exposures were likely present. The donor was CMV seropositive and was included in the group of 250 to 350 seropositive cohort members. Each donor provided a peripheral blood sample, and peripheral blood mononuclear cells were used for TCR beta sequencing. The Qiagen DNeasy Blood Extraction Kit was used to extract genomic DNA from the blood cell samples. Libraries came from the immunoSEQ multiplex PCR assay. A mixture of 60 forward primers for TCR Vbeta segments and 13 reverse primers for TCR Jbeta segments was used in the multiplex PCR. The CDR3 region of rearranged TCR beta genes was amplified from genomic DNA by a multiplex PCR assay. The Illumina HiSeq System was used to sequence the amplified TCR beta libraries as 87-base-pair reads. As for the authors' bioinformatics: Across the 500 to 850 repertoires, a later analysis counted 80 million or so unique TCR beta chains, around 11 million of which were shared by at least two donors. A nearest-neighbor algorithm error-corrected the raw reads and collapsed the reads into unique sequences, merging closely related sequences to remove PCR and sequencing errors. Alignment of CDR3 sequences to IMGT reference sequences was used to assign V, D and J gene segments. Each retained sequence needed at least a six-nucleotide match to both a V gene segment and a J gene segment. Rearrangements were classified as productive when the CDR3 lacked stop codons and remained in frame with V and J, and all other rearrangements were classified as non-productive. Following IMGT convention, CDR3 was defined as the stretch from the second conserved V-encoded cysteine to the conserved J-encoded phenylalanine. The earlier analysis of 450 to 750 of the donors excluded any sequence lacking an unambiguous match to a single V gene segment. An earlier analysis of 500 to 700 of the donors classified V segments as functional when productive rearrangements were above 56.7% and as segregating when the standard deviation between donors was above 5%. A statistical classification framework was built for diagnosing cytomegalovirus status from the catalog of TCR beta chain sequences. V and J gene assignment, in a later analysis, came from comparing TCR nucleotide sequences with IMGT/GENE-DB human TR gene sequences. A later analysis assigned CDR3 sequences and most-parsimonious VDJ recombination scenarios with the TCRdist pipeline. A later analysis defined each TCR beta chain by its CDR3 amino acid sequence plus V-gene family, and excluded reads lacking a unique V-gene family. To address suspected cross-contamination and a sequencing artifact, a later analysis removed some 620 highly shared, low-generation-probability nucleotide sequences. For each public chain, a later analysis derived a clonal expansion index from normalized ranks of inferred template counts within each repertoire. A later analysis computed generation probabilities with a VDJ recombination model fitted to out-of-frame rearrangements, and checked the results against IGoR. A later analysis scored TCR-TCR, TCR-HLA and TCR-CMV co-occurrence with hypergeometric tests, applying a repertoire-size bias correction to TCR pairs. To estimate false discovery rates, a later analysis permuted the HLA or CMV assignments 20 times. In a later analysis, co-occurring TCRs were grouped with DBSCAN, and TCRdist sequence similarity was added when clustering was performed within HLA-allele-positive subsets. Co-occurrence clustering excluded repertoires with fewer than 30,000 or more than 120,000 public chains, plus five with anomalous nucleotide sharing. TCRdb obtained this table from immuneACCESS and retained in-frame rearrangements with V and J assigned. These tables miss some clones; where compared with another copy, unresolved V genes account for less than half of the shortfall, and the remainder is unexplained. That table gives V, J and clone size, and the DNA gave D and trimming. The sample includes about 120,000 clones, with roughly 80% observed a single time. 8.8% of the sample belongs to the ten largest clones.

The germline V gene yields SGHTS for CDR1 and YDEGEE for CDR2. The CDR3 goes from the cysteine to the phenylalanine over 14 residues. Solely the CDR3 DNA is kept, with 42 bases framed from the first base. Trimming costs V 0 bases and J 7 bases, and their ends lie 8 bases apart. The sequencing sample was made of PBMCs. This TCR came from a female donor in good health and CMV-seropositive. The V gene is TRBV5-8 and the J gene is TRBJ1-6; the D gene is not confidently resolved. The nucleotide sequence is TGTGCCAGCAGCTTGGCCGATGCGAATTCACCCCTCCACTTT. Its coded protein is CASSLADANSPLHF.